A single count supports the clone carrying this TCR beta chain. Its antigen is not known. The data belong to a study of T cell responses to AZD1222 COVID-19 vaccine. Libraries were prepared by immunoSEQ multiplex PCR; TCRdb keeps only in-frame clonotypes and omits some of them. The table includes more than 80,000 clones, around 90% detected once. Broader study findings: Targets within unmutated variant regions were reportedly found for nearly half of spike-specific TCRs. The study found vaccine-associated CD4 TCRs spanning spike, dominant at 160-218 and 743-854.

Trimming took off 3 bases at V and 4 bases at J, with 10 bases between the two ends. The germline V gene encodes CDR1 SGDLS and CDR2 YYNGEE. The CDR3 is made up of 13 amino acids. This chain links TRBV9 with TRBJ1-2; tentative D call: TRBD1 (5 bases). The material was peripheral blood, obtained 28 days after the second AZD1222 dose. The origin of this receptor is an adult who received the AZD1222 COVID-19 vaccine. The CDR3 DNA reads TGTGCCAGCAGCGCGGGACTCGGCTATGGCTACACCTTC. Protein product: CASSAGLGYGYTF. Looking up the rest from reference TRBV9 and TRBJ1-2 gives the full variable domain: DSGVTQTPKHLITATGQRVTLRCSPRSGDLSVYWYQQSLDQGLQFLIQYYNGEERAKGNILERFSAQQFPDLHSELNLSSLELGDSALYFCASSAGLGYGYTFGSGTRLTVV.